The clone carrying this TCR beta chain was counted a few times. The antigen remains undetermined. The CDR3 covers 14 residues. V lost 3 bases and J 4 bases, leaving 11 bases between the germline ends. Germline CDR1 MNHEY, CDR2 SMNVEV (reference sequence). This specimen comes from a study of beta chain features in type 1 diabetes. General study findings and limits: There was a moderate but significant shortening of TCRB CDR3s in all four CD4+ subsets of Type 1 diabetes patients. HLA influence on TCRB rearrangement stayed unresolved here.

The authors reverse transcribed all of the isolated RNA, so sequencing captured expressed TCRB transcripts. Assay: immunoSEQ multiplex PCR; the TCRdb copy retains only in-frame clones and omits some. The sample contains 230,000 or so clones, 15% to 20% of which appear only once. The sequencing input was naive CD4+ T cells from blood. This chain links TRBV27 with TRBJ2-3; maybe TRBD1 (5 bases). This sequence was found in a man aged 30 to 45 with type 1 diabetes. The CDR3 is CASSLGRPPDTQYF. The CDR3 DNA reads TGTGCCAGCAGTTTGGGGCGCCCCCCAGATACGCAGTATTTT.